This TCR beta chain originates from a study of PD-1 blockade in classical Hodgkin lymphoma. A note on this clone: The antigen is unknown.

Using immunoSEQ multiplex PCR, the repertoire was profiled, and TCRdb retains in-frame clones only, with some absent. This sample carries approximately 150,000 clones, approximately 80% of them seen once, and the ten largest clones take about 9.2%. Whole-study findings and limits: In CD4+ cells, TCR diversity went up significantly by C4D1, but in CD8+ cells it did not.

Relapse was seen in all patients after autologous stem cell transplantation, and brentuximab vedotin exposure was variable. There are 14 residues in the CDR3. Trimming stripped 3 bases from V and 0 bases from J, with 8 bases between. Germline CDR1 and CDR2: SGDLS and YYNGEE. The chain combines TRBV9 with TRBJ2-3; D is perhaps TRBD2 (5 bases). The source of this sequence is a human donor with classical Hodgkin lymphoma. Source: peripheral blood mononuclear cells (PBMCs), taken before the second cycle of nivolumab. CDR3 nucleotides: TGTGCCAGCAGCGACAGCGGTAGCACAGATACGCAGTATTTT. This encodes CASSDSGSTDTQYF.